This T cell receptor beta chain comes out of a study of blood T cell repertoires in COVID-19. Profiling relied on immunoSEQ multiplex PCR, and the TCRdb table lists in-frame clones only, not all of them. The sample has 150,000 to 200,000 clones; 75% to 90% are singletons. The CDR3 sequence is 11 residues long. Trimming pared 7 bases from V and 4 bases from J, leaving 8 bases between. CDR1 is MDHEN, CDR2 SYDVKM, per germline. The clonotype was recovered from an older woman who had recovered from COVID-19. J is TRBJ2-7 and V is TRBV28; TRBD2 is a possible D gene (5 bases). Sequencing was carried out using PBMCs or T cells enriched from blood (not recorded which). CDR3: CASTAGYEQYF. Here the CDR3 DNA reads TGTGCCAGCACCGCGGGTTACGAGCAGTACTTC.